These 30 T cell receptor beta chains were all obtained from the same sample, sequenced in a study of cytomegalovirus exposure and HLA in healthy donors. Assay: immunoSEQ multiplex PCR; the TCRdb copy retains only in-frame clones and omits some. The sample records 200,000 or so clones, 84% being singletons. The specimen was PBMCs. These receptors all stem from a woman between 25 and 40 years old in good health and CMV-seropositive.

The chain has TRBV6-6 and TRBJ2-3; D might be TRBD2 (6 bases). CDR3 length: 14 residues. V lost 5 bases and J lost 3, with 12 bases in between. Germline-derived CDR1 and CDR2 are MNHNY and SVGAGI (reference sequence). The DNA of the CDR3 is TGTGCCAGCAGTAAGCGGGCAGCTACAGATACGCAGTATTTT. Its protein is CASSKRAATDTQYF.

The chain carries TRBV2 and TRBJ2-2; D uncertain. The V end lost 4 bases, the J end lost 5 bases, and 5 bases lay between the germline ends. The CDR3 has 12 residues. Germline loops: CDR1 SNHLY, CDR2 FYNNEI. In DNA form, the CDR3 reads TGTGCCAGCAGTGCATCAACCGGGGAGCTGTTTTTT. Translation: CASSASTGELFF.

The chain links TRBV4-1 to TRBJ1-2; the D is unclear. Deletions cut 0 bases from V and 0 bases from J, with 5 bases between. CDR3 length: 14 residues. The V gene's germline CDR1 is MGHRA and CDR2 YSYEKL. For the CDR3, the DNA is TGCGCCAGCAGCCAAGAACGAGCTAACTATGGCTACACCTTC. As protein: CASSQERANYGYTF.

V and J are TRBV5-1 and TRBJ1-2; 10 bases are shared with TRBD1. The CDR3 sequence is 14 residues long. CDR1 is SGHRS, CDR2 YFSETQ, per germline. J gave up 5 bases and V 4 bases, and 5 bases lay outside the gene matches. The CDR3 bases are TGCGCCAGCAGCCCGCGACAGGGGGCGTATGGCTACACCTTC. This sequence encodes CASSPRQGAYGYTF.

The V call is TRBV5-8, the J call TRBJ2-1, with D maybe TRBD2 (6 bases). Trimming removed 4 bases at V and 6 bases at J, with 17 bases between. The CDR3 consists of 15 residues. Germline V gene lookup returns CDR1 SGHTS and CDR2 YDEGEE. The CDR3 sequence is CASSPRLGGANEQFF. The CDR3 DNA sequence: TGTGCCAGCAGCCCAAGACTAGGAGGGGCCAATGAGCAGTTCTTC.

The chain joins TRBV30 to TRBJ2-5; TRBD1 agrees at 11 bases. This CDR3 contains 13 residues. Looked up from germline, CDR1 is GTSNPN and CDR2 is SVGIG (reference sequence). J lost 4 bases, V lost 4 bases, and 2 bases had no gene match. CDR3 sequence (DNA): TGTGCCTGGACGGGGACAGGGGGAGAGACCCAGTACTTC. It is translated as CAWTGTGGETQYF.

The genes are TRBV18 and TRBJ2-1; 11 bases are a match to TRBD2. The CDR3 runs 16 residues. The V gene end was trimmed by 1 base and the J gene end by 7 bases; junction bases not matched to a gene: 6. Germline V gene lookup returns CDR1 KGHSH and CDR2 LQKENI. CDR3 in amino acids: CASSPRASGRSNEQFF. CDR3 in DNA: TGTGCCAGCTCACCACGGGCTAGCGGGAGGTCGAATGAGCAGTTCTTC. Full variable domain (remainder filled in from reference TRBV18 and TRBJ2-1): NAGVMQNPRHLVRRRGQEARLRCSPMKGHSHVYWYRQLPEEGLKFMVYLQKENIIDESGMPKERFSAEFPKEGPSILRIQQVVRGDSAAYFCASSPRASGRSNEQFFGPGTRLTVL.

The chain joins TRBV7-2 to TRBJ2-2; possibly TRBD1 for D (5 bases). CDR3 length equals 15 residues. V was clipped by 1 base and J by 6 bases, with 12 bases between them. The germline CDR1 and CDR2 sequences are SGHTA and FQGNSA. The CDR3 DNA sequence: TGTGCCAGCAGCTTAGATCAAAGGGGCCCCGGGGAGCTGTTTTTT. It specifies CASSLDQRGPGELFF.

The CDR3 DNA is TGTGCCAGTAGTATACAGGGGGCCTACTACGAGCAGTACTTC. It yields the protein CASSIQGAYYEQYF. The chain carries TRBV19 and TRBJ2-7, with TRBD1 identical over 8 bases. The ends lost 2 bases at V and 3 bases at J; junction bases unmatched: 3. The CDR3 spans 14 residues. The germline V gene encodes CDR1 LNHDA and CDR2 SQIVND (reference sequence).

The chain combines TRBV29-1 with TRBJ2-1, with D maybe TRBD1 (6 bases). V lost 5 bases to trimming and J lost 5 bases, with 13 bases between them. The CDR3 is 13 residues long. Per germline, CDR1 SQVTM and CDR2 ANQGSEA. The CDR3 sequence is CSVQGIWDNEQFF. The CDR3, as DNA: TGCAGCGTTCAGGGGATCTGGGACAATGAGCAGTTCTTC.

The chain couples TRBV5-4 to TRBJ2-2; unclear D gene. The V gene's germline CDR1 is SGHNT and CDR2 YYREEE (reference sequence). The CDR3 is 14 amino acids. Trimming stripped 2 bases from V and 0 bases from J, with 5 bases between. CDR3 DNA: TGTGCCAGCAGCTTTGGAGCGAACACCGGGGAGCTGTTTTTT. This translates into CASSFGANTGELFF.

The genes are TRBV27 and TRBJ1-4, with D hard to call. Trimming left V 6 bases short and J 4 bases short, with 12 bases between. The CDR3 has 14 residues. Germline-derived CDR1 and CDR2 are MNHEY and SMNVEV (reference sequence). The CDR3 loop is CASRRSGNNEKLFF. The CDR3, as DNA: TGTGCCAGCAGGCGTAGCGGAAATAATGAAAAACTGTTTTTT. The complete variable domain, with remaining parts taken from reference TRBV27 and TRBJ1-4, reads EAQVTQNPRYLITVTGKKLTVTCSQNMNHEYMSWYRQDPGLGLRQIYYSMNVEVTDKGDVPEGYKVSRKEKRNFPLILESPSPNQTSLYFCASRRSGNNEKLFFGSGTQLSVL.

The chain combines TRBV28 with TRBJ2-7, with 16 bases lining up with TRBD2. In germline, CDR1 is MDHEN, CDR2 SYDVKM. The CDR3 runs 17 residues. V gave up 4 bases and J gave up 6 bases; unmatched junction bases: 9. CDR3 residues: CASSSPGLAGGRGEQYF. CDR3 nucleotide sequence: TGTGCCAGCAGTTCCCCGGGACTAGCGGGAGGGCGGGGCGAGCAGTACTTC.

This sequence joins TRBV28 and TRBJ1-4, with D tentatively TRBD1 (5 bases). The germline V gene has CDR1 MDHEN and CDR2 SYDVKM. CDR3 length: 14 residues. Trimming stripped 6 bases from V and 8 bases from J, with 16 bases between. CDR3: CASSRSGTAEKLFF. Here the CDR3 DNA reads TGTGCCAGCAGCCGTTCCGGGACTGCCGAAAAACTGTTTTTT.

The rearrangement uses TRBV5-6 and TRBJ1-2; D ambiguous. The V end lost 1 base, the J end lost 0 bases, and 7 bases lay between the germline ends. CDR1 and CDR2 (germline): SGHDT, YYEEEE. This CDR3 contains 14 residues. This CDR3 reads CASSLPQTNYGYTF. The CDR3 region has the DNA TGTGCCAGCAGCTTGCCACAGACTAACTATGGCTACACCTTC.

The rearrangement uses TRBV5-1 and TRBJ1-1; D is unclear. The CDR3 is 13 residues long. CDR1 SGHRS and CDR2 YFSETQ come from the germline V gene. Trimming stripped 3 bases from V and 5 bases from J, with 11 bases between. CDR3 bases: TGCGCCAGCAGCTCAAATCAGAGGACTGAAGCTTTCTTT. This encodes CASSSNQRTEAFF.

The rearrangement joins TRBV18 to TRBJ2-1; D is unresolved. CDR3 length: 16 amino acids. Per the germline V gene, CDR1 is KGHSH and CDR2 is LQKENI. The V end was cut by 3 bases, the J end by 0 bases, with 12 bases between. CDR3 region: CASSPPGGSSYNEQFF. In nucleotides, the CDR3 is TGTGCCAGCTCACCGCCGGGTGGCAGCTCCTACAATGAGCAGTTCTTC. Complete variable domain (other parts from reference TRBV18 and TRBJ2-1): NAGVMQNPRHLVRRRGQEARLRCSPMKGHSHVYWYRQLPEEGLKFMVYLQKENIIDESGMPKERFSAEFPKEGPSILRIQQVVRGDSAAYFCASSPPGGSSYNEQFFGPGTRLTVL.

The chain's CDR3 is CASSPRTSGNTGELFF. CDR3 in DNA: TGTGCCAGCAGCCCAAGGACTAGCGGGAACACCGGGGAGCTGTTTTTT. The V call is TRBV5-4, the J call TRBJ2-2, with TRBD2 matching over 10 bases. The CDR3 spans 16 residues. The germline CDR1 and CDR2 sequences are SGHNT and YYREEE (reference sequence). Trimming took 4 bases from V and 1 from J; bases not matched to a gene: 4.

This clone was recorded once. The gene calls are TRBV5-1 and TRBJ1-5; no reliable D call. Deletions cut 4 bases from V and 4 bases from J, with 9 bases between. This CDR3 contains 13 residues. From germline, CDR1 is SGHRS and CDR2 YFSETQ. In DNA, the CDR3 is TGCGCCAGCAGCCAGGATCAAAATCAGCCCCAGCATTTT. Translation gives CASSQDQNQPQHF.

The rearrangement joins TRBV30 to TRBJ1-3; the D is unclear. Trimming shortened V by 2 bases and J by 0 bases, and 8 bases separated the two germline ends. The CDR3 runs 14 residues. From germline, CDR1 is GTSNPN and CDR2 SVGIG (reference sequence). CDR3 DNA sequence: TGTGCCTGGAGTATGGTACACTCTGGAAACACCATATATTTT. It is translated as CAWSMVHSGNTIYF.

The J gene is TRBJ2-3, the V gene TRBV5-1; TRBD1 is a possible D gene (6 bases). This CDR3 is 15 amino acids long. V was trimmed by 8 bases and J by 2 bases, leaving 18 bases between them. Germline-derived CDR1 and CDR2 are SGHRS and YFSETQ. CDR3 bases: TGCGCCAGTACCTTGACAGGACCCCACACAGATACGCAGTATTTT. Its protein is CASTLTGPHTDTQYF.

The rearrangement joins TRBV30 to TRBJ2-3; the D gene is possibly TRBD1 (5 bases). Per germline, CDR1 GTSNPN and CDR2 SVGIG (reference sequence). Trimming left V 1 base short and J 5 bases short, with 13 bases between. CDR3 length: 14 amino acids. This CDR3 is CAWSEGQGQDTQYF. The CDR3 DNA reads as TGTGCCTGGAGTGAAGGGCAGGGTCAAGATACGCAGTATTTT.

This clone has more than one count but fewer than ten. J is TRBJ2-7 and V is TRBV5-1; D is perhaps TRBD1 (5 bases). Germline CDR1 is SGHRS and CDR2 is YFSETQ. V lost 4 bases to trimming and J lost 3 bases, with 11 bases between them. The CDR3 consists of 13 residues. The CDR3 loop is CASSPDSLYEQYF. CDR3 nucleotide sequence: TGCGCCAGCAGCCCTGACAGCCTCTACGAGCAGTACTTC.

This chain joins TRBV6-4 and TRBJ2-1, with unresolved D. V lost 3 bases to trimming and J lost 9 bases, with 12 bases between them. CDR1 MRHNA and CDR2 SNTAGT come from the germline V gene. The CDR3 runs to 13 residues. This chain's CDR3 is CASSENRVGEQFF. For the CDR3, the DNA is TGTGCCAGCAGTGAAAACAGAGTGGGTGAGCAGTTCTTC.

The rearrangement joins TRBV9 to TRBJ1-4, with 8 bases identical to TRBD1. V was pared by 4 bases and J by 6 bases, with 8 bases of the junction left unmatched. This CDR3 is 15 amino acids long. Germline values: CDR1 SGDLS, CDR2 YYNGEE. The CDR3 sequence is CASSLQQGGDEKLFF. The CDR3 DNA sequence: TGTGCCAGCAGCCTACAACAGGGGGGAGATGAAAAACTGTTTTTT.

The chain recombines TRBV2 with TRBJ2-5, with 8 bases that match TRBD1. The V and J ends lost 4 bases and 5 bases, in that order; junction bases with no gene match: 6. The CDR3 runs 14 residues. CDR1 SNHLY and CDR2 FYNNEI come from the germline V gene. CDR3 amino acids: CASSAAGGMETQYF. In DNA form, the CDR3 reads TGTGCCAGCAGTGCGGCAGGGGGCATGGAGACCCAGTACTTC. The whole variable domain, filled in from reference TRBV2 and TRBJ2-5, reads EPEVTQTPSHQVTQMGQEVILRCVPISNHLYFYWYRQILGQKVEFLVSFYNNEISEKSEIFDDQFSVERPDGSNFTLKIRSTKLEDSAMYFCASSAAGGMETQYFGPGTRLLVL.

This clone was picked up one time. This chain joins TRBV5-1 and TRBJ2-2, with no clear D. CDR1 is SGHRS and CDR2 is YFSETQ in the germline V gene. V shed 0 bases and J shed 1 base, with 7 bases lying between them. CDR3 length: 15 residues. This chain's CDR3 is CASSLDSLNTGELFF. The CDR3 DNA is TGCGCCAGCAGCTTGGACAGCTTGAACACCGGGGAGCTGTTTTTT. Full variable domain (outside the CDR3, taken from reference TRBV5-1 and TRBJ2-2): KAGVTQTPRYLIKTRGQQVTLSCSPISGHRSVSWYQQTPGQGLQFLFEYFSETQRNKGNFPGRFSGRQFSNSRSEMNVSTLELGDSALYLCASSLDSLNTGELFFGEGSRLTVL.

J is TRBJ1-5 and V is TRBV28, with 8 bases fitting TRBD1. The V and J ends lost 4 bases and 2 bases, in that order; junction bases with no gene match: 7. Looked up from germline, CDR1 is MDHEN and CDR2 is SYDVKM. This CDR3 spans 16 amino acids. CDR3 loop: CASSSTDRGGNQPQHF. Here the CDR3 DNA reads TGTGCCAGCAGTTCAACTGACAGGGGAGGCAATCAGCCCCAGCATTTT.

This clone was counted once. V usage is TRBV28 and J usage is TRBJ2-2; D is perhaps TRBD1 (5 bases). The germline V gene has CDR1 MDHEN and CDR2 SYDVKM. V lost 9 bases and J lost 6, with 14 bases in between. The CDR3 length is 13 residues. The CDR3, as DNA: TGTGCCAGTAGGGGTAGAAGATCCGGGGAGCTGTTTTTT. This gives the protein CASRGRRSGELFF.

The V call is TRBV4-2, the J call TRBJ1-2, with 12 bases identical to TRBD1. Germline CDR1 and CDR2: LGHNA and YNFKEQ. After removal of 3 bases from V and 4 bases from J, the junction contained 3 bases not matched to a gene. CDR3 size: 15 residues. CDR3: CASSQGQGAGYGYTF. CDR3 nucleotides: TGTGCCAGCAGCCAGGGACAGGGGGCTGGCTATGGCTACACCTTC.